This is a list of T cell receptor beta chains from one sample in a study of PD-L1 blockade in urothelial cancer. Sequenced by immunoSEQ multiplex PCR; TCRdb stores in-frame clones only, minus some. The sample carries 90,000 to 100,000 clones, nearly 90% recorded once. The starting material was PBMCs, obtained around atezolizumab (anti-PD-L1) treatment. The receptors originated from a man aged 55 to 70 with urothelial cancer. The CDR3 runs from the conserved cysteine through the conserved F or W.

V gene	CDR3 length	J gene	CDR3 protein
TRBV2	13	TRBJ2-7	CASSEGLQSEQYF
TRBV9	19	TRBJ1-3	CASSAIAGTYDTSGNTIYF
TRBV5-1	15	TRBJ2-1	CASSGTDSSFDEQFF
TRBV5-4	13	TRBJ2-5	CASSPGQGETQYF
TRBV28	19	TRBJ2-1	CASSFYLSGGTRKGNEQFF
TRBV2	14	TRBJ2-4	CASSEGLAGRQLYF
TRBV11-2	11	TRBJ1-2	CASSFRDGYTF
TRBV5-6	19	TRBJ2-6	CASSPPPGTSVTGANVLTF
TRBV14	18	TRBJ2-1	CASSQESLWLAGDNEQFF
TRBV20-1	10	TRBJ1-2	CSVRGYGYTF
TRBV30	13	TRBJ1-5	CAWSFQASQPQHF
TRBV18	16	TRBJ1-2	CASSPGVYRANYGYTF
TRBV15	17	TRBJ1-1	CATSRDRGRGAHTEAFF
TRBV4-2	15	TRBJ2-5	CASSQEQGRQETQYF
TRBV4-2	15	TRBJ2-3	CASSQASGSGDTQYF
TRBV11-2	15	TRBJ1-2	CASSKPTGPNYGYTF
TRBV7-9	15	TRBJ2-7	CASSLGLASSYEQYF
TRBV18	14	TRBJ2-3	CASSQGTSSDTQYF
TRBV5-1	14	TRBJ2-1	CASSLQGFDNEQFF
TRBV5-1	15	TRBJ2-5	CASSLDPSNLETQYF
TRBV6-5	13	TRBJ2-7	CASSLLGDNEQYF
TRBV2	14	TRBJ2-3	CASSASVSTDTQYF
TRBV6-1	14	TRBJ1-2	CASSEAQGSYGYTF
TRBV28	14	TRBJ2-2	CATRRGRFTGELFF
TRBV5-1	16	TRBJ2-7	CASSLNREGGSYEQYF
TRBV5-1	15	TRBJ2-3	CASSRPTRNTDTQYF
TRBV7-3	16	TRBJ2-5	CASSQGTRQYQETQYF
TRBV4-1	14	TRBJ1-4	CASSQDLRQEKLFF
TRBV6-5	16	TRBJ2-5	CASSYSNGDTPKTQYF
TRBV19	18	TRBJ2-6	CASSIGWGGVAGANVLTF
TRBV7-9	16	TRBJ2-1	CASSRTDQNSYNEQFF
TRBV25-1	15	TRBJ2-4	CASSEAGGQVNIQYF
TRBV11-2	15	TRBJ2-7	CASSFGSGSPYEQYF
TRBV4-3	14	TRBJ2-1	CASSHDRALHEQFF
TRBV4-3	16	TRBJ2-1	CASSQETSRAYNEQFF
TRBV11-2	12	TRBJ1-2	CASSLQGNGYTF
TRBV27	16	TRBJ2-3	CASSLGAGLSTDTQYF
TRBV9	18	TRBJ2-1	CASSVVSKTGTRSGEQFF
TRBV10-2	14	TRBJ1-5	CASGPTGINQPQHF
TRBV19	17	TRBJ2-3	CASSGYRDGDSTDTQYF
TRBV29-1	13	TRBJ2-7	CSVQQGTRGEQYF
TRBV2	14	TRBJ1-5	CASSAGTGNQPQHF
TRBV7-3	15	TRBJ2-1	CASSLISGNYNEQFF
TRBV11-2	19	TRBJ2-5	CASSLGSGEEREFVETQYF
TRBV30	14	TRBJ1-2	CAWSATSGGYGYTF